The 13 T cell receptor beta chains below were found in one sample sequenced in a study of identical twins. MiXCR was run by TCRdb on the 5' RACE reads, yielding one entry per CDR3 protein. The top ten hold approximately 0.25% of the sample, which has roughly 1.6 million distinct CDR3 sequences, around 29% seen once. Sequenced: cord blood. The receptors shown here come from a newborn girl in good health.

The chain employs TRBV29-1 and TRBJ1-4; 8 nucleotides align to TRBD1. The CDR3 has 13 amino acids. The trim removed 7 bases at V and 7 bases at J, leaving 8 bases unmatched. Per the germline V gene, CDR1 is SQVTM and CDR2 is ANQGSEA. CDR3 protein: CSGCRGQGEKLFF. The CDR3, as DNA: TGCAGCGGTTGCAGGGGGCAGGGTGAAAAACTGTTTTTT.

The sample holds a few counts of this clonotype. The chain links TRBV25-1 to TRBJ1-2; 8 bases are a match to TRBD1. The CDR3 contains 15 residues. CDR1 and CDR2 (germline): MGHDK, SYGVNS. The J segment lost 4 bases and the V segment lost 1 base, leaving 5 bases of the junction unmatched. DNA for the CDR3: TGTGCCAGCAGTGAATGGGACAGGTCAGGCTATGGCTACACCTTC. Its protein product is CASSEWDRSGYGYTF.

The chain is built from TRBV12-3 or TRBV12-4 and TRBJ2-1, with TRBD2 identical over 10 bases. The DNA end is more similar to TRBJ2-7, so the J call may be wrong. The CDR3 contains 17 residues. The CDR3 spells CASSPWASGGTYNEQYF. CDR3 coding DNA: TGTGCCAGCAGTCCTTGGGCTAGCGGGGGCACCTACAATGAGCAGTACTTC.

The V call is TRBV20-1, the J call TRBJ2-2; 10 bases match TRBD2. The CDR3 covers 21 residues. CDR1 and CDR2 from the germline V gene are DFQATT and SNEGSKA (reference sequence). The V gene end was trimmed by 1 base and the J gene end by 0 bases; junction bases not matched to a gene: 17. The CDR3 here is CSARVGTILAGEVPNTGELFF. Here the CDR3 DNA reads TGCAGTGCTAGAGTGGGTACTATTCTAGCGGGGGAAGTCCCGAACACCGGGGAGCTGTTTTTT.

This chain links TRBV20-1 with TRBJ2-1; TRBD1 matches at 8 bases. V was pared by 2 bases and J by 5 bases, with 2 bases of the junction left unmatched. Germline V gene lookup returns CDR1 DFQATT and CDR2 SNEGSKA (reference sequence). The CDR3 runs to 13 residues. CDR3 bases: TGCAGTGCTAGACGGGACAGGAACAATGAGCAGTTCTTC. Protein sequence: CSARRDRNNEQFF.

The chain joins TRBV5-1 to TRBJ2-5; tentatively, D is TRBD2 (5 bases). V gave up 0 bases and J gave up 5 bases, with 17 bases separating them. Germline assignment: CDR1 SGHRS and CDR2 YFSETQ. The CDR3 is made up of 16 amino acids. CDR3 region: CASSLAIRGLGETQYF. As DNA, the CDR3 is TGCGCCAGCAGCTTGGCCATCAGAGGGCTCGGGGAGACCCAGTACTTC.

This clonotype was seen a few times. V usage is TRBV20-1 and J usage is TRBJ1-5; D unresolved. CDR3 length equals 12 residues. Trimming removed 6 bases from V and 5 bases from J, with 11 bases in between. Per germline, CDR1 DFQATT and CDR2 SNEGSKA (reference sequence). The CDR3 loop reads CSANALYQPQHF. CDR3 DNA: TGCAGTGCGAACGCTCTTTATCAGCCCCAGCATTTT.

The sample holds a few counts of this clonotype. J is TRBJ1-4 and V is TRBV19, with TRBD1 matching over 9 bases. Germline assignment: CDR1 LNHDA and CDR2 SQIVND (reference sequence). J lost 5 bases, V lost 10 bases, and 8 bases had no gene match. The CDR3 runs to 14 residues. The CDR3 sequence: CATTSGTGNEKLFF. DNA for the CDR3: TGTGCCACCACTAGCGGGACAGGGAATGAAAAACTGTTTTTT.

CDR3 protein: CSVLVRGGETQYF. CDR3 in DNA: TGCAGCGTTCTTGTCAGGGGCGGGGAGACCCAGTACTTC. This chain joins TRBV29-1 and TRBJ2-7; D may be TRBD1 (6 bases). The J call is in doubt because the DNA end fits TRBJ2-5 better. There are 13 residues in the CDR3. CDR1 is SQVTM and CDR2 is ANQGSEA in the germline V gene.

In the case of this clonotype: One base away lies a much larger clone, so this may be a sequencing read error. This chain uses TRBV25-1 with TRBJ2-1; a weak D match, TRBD1 (6 bases). V shed 1 base and J shed 10 bases, with 11 bases lying between them. Germline CDR1 and CDR2: MGHDK and SYGVNS. The CDR3 totals 13 residues. The CDR3 coding sequence is TGTGCCAGCAGTGAATTCGGCAGGGGCGAGCAGTTCTTC. Translating it yields CASSEFGRGEQFF.

This clonotype was seen many times. This rearrangement joins TRBV6-5 to TRBJ1-2; no definite D call. The V and J ends lost 7 bases and 5 bases respectively, with 2 bases between them. The CDR3 is 9 amino acids. Germline loops: CDR1 MNHEY, CDR2 SVGAGI. Here the CDR3 DNA reads TGTGCCAGCATTTATGGCTACACCTTC. This gives the protein CASIYGYTF.

The gene calls are TRBV7-2 and TRBJ2-7; 9 bases align to TRBD1. The CDR3 extends over 15 amino acids. CDR1 and CDR2 from the germline V gene are SGHTA and FQGNSA. The ends lost 5 bases at V and 7 bases at J; junction bases unmatched: 12. In DNA form, the CDR3 reads TGTGCCAGCAGCGGACAGGGGAGAACTAACAATGAGCAGTACTTC. It codes for CASSGQGRTNNEQYF.

Only a few counts were recorded for this clonotype. The chain couples TRBV12-3 or TRBV12-4 to TRBJ2-5; the match to TRBD2 covers 7 bases. This CDR3 is 15 amino acids long. The J segment lost 1 base and the V segment lost 8 bases, leaving 10 bases of the junction unmatched. This CDR3 reads CASSHPGTTQETQYF. The CDR3 nucleotides are TGTGCCAGCTCCCACCCCGGGACTACCCAAGAGACCCAGTACTTC.